This paragraph reports one T cell receptor beta chain. The antigen it recognizes is unknown. Base qualities are not provided; no much larger clone lies one nucleotide away. TCR beta CDR3 regions were sequenced from DNA using the immunoSEQ Assay. The study's processing was this. To compute T cell density, TCR beta template counts were normalized to usable DNA, which was estimated by amplifying housekeeping genes. Richness was estimated using the preseqR package, with extrapolation to 400,000 templates for PBMC samples and to 120,000 templates for tissue samples. Clonality was defined as one minus Pielou's evenness. Differential abundance testing on productive amino-acid clonotypes, with a minimum total count of 5 and an alpha of 0.1, was used to identify tissue-enriched TCRs. The Jaccard Index and the Morisita Overlap Index were used to measure how much the repertoires overlapped between compartments. GLIPH grouped TCR beta CDR3s together with public tetramer-defined viral CDR3s, and a viral motif had to include at least three viral sequences and show V-gene enrichment. The table comes from immuneACCESS by way of TCRdb, which keeps in-frame sequences with V and J called. Part of the clones is missing from these tables; in studies checked, under half for an unresolved V gene and the rest for unknown reasons. V, J and clone size are taken as reported in that table, and D and trimming were inferred from the DNA itself. Counted in this sample were around 26,000 clones; about 85% of them appeared once. About 14% of the sample is in the top ten clones.

At diagnosis, tumor, uninvolved tumor-adjacent lung and peripheral blood were collected and then preserved as a mix of FFPE and fresh-frozen material. Blood samples were analyzed as peripheral blood mononuclear cells for TCR repertoire profiling. The sample comes from a study of T cells in localized non-small cell lung cancer (dated by TCRdb to the early 2020s). Notes on the research overall: T cell repertoires of more than 200 early-stage NSCLC patients were analyzed, with tumors being compared against uninvolved tumor-adjacent lungs. The cohort was made up of about 240 treatment-naive NSCLC patients whose localized lung tumors had been resected. A mean age of approximately 70 years was recorded for the NSCLC patients, of whom 120 to 150 were male and around 100 were female.

Overall results and qualifications from the work: Uninvolved tumor-adjacent lung showed the highest T cell clonality, higher than tumor, which suggests more focused antigenic responses in the uninvolved tumor-adjacent lung. Of the top 100 tumor clones, a median of roughly 53 were detected in paired uninvolved adjacent lung; roughly 26 were also among that lung's top 100. Because multi-region tumor sequencing was not done, intratumor heterogeneity could not be ruled out. Because the study design was exploratory, TCR variables were selected using unadjusted p-values without false-discovery rate correction. Higher blood T cell density associated with longer overall survival, while higher adjacent-lung clonality associated with shorter survival.

The CDR3 goes from the cysteine to the phenylalanine over 13 residues. Left in the record is the CDR3 DNA by itself, 39 bases read in frame from the first base. CDR1 is given as LNHNV and CDR2 as YYDKDF, both from the germline V gene (reference sequence). Trimming at the junction amounts to 0 bases on V and 12 bases on J, and the germline ends lie 9 bases apart. This TCR came from a female donor at least 60 years old with stage II squamous cell lung carcinoma. This chain is built from TRBV15 and TRBJ2-6; the D gene cannot be named for sure. This sample comprised peripheral blood, obtained before any cancer treatment. Here the CDR3 is given as CATSRDLNSVLTF. The nucleotide sequence is given as TGTGCCACCAGCAGAGATCTTAACAGCGTCCTGACTTTC.